Listed below are T cell receptor beta chains from one sample, sequenced in a study of graft-versus-host responses after intestinal transplantation. TCRdb's table, derived via immunoSEQ multiplex PCR, lists solely in-frame clones and lacks some. The sample yields approximately 9,000 clones, around 90% seen once. The specimen comprised PBMCs, sampled about 30 days after intestinal transplant. These receptors were obtained from a human patient who received an intestinal transplant, so some T cells may come from the graft donor. Each CDR3 is given with its conserved first and last residue. A D gene is named only where the DNA matches it firmly. A clone size is listed for some rows: how often the clone was seen (once, few, many), or a class if it is expanded.

j_gene: TRBJ2-2; v_gene: TRBV6-4; abundance: NA; d_gene: NA; CDR3aa: CASSDLKGTPSPGELFF; CDR3nt: TGTGCCAGCAGTGACCTAAAGGGGACCCCAAGTCCCGGGGAGCTGTTTTTT
j_gene: TRBJ2-1; v_gene: TRBV7-9; abundance: NA; d_gene: NA; CDR3aa: CASSRRGNYEQFF; CDR3nt: TGTGCCAGCAGTCGAAGGGGAAACTACGAGCAGTTCTTC
j_gene: TRBJ1-3; v_gene: TRBV13; abundance: NA; d_gene: NA; CDR3aa: CASSLEAGEGNTIYF; CDR3nt: TGTGCCAGCAGCTTAGAGGCAGGGGAGGGAAACACCATATATTTT
j_gene: TRBJ2-5; v_gene: TRBV5-1; abundance: NA; d_gene: NA; CDR3aa: CASSLGRGGVQETQYF; CDR3nt: TGCGCCAGCAGCTTGGGCAGGGGGGGAGTCCAAGAGACCCAGTACTTC
j_gene: TRBJ2-7; v_gene: TRBV27; abundance: once; d_gene: TRBD2; CDR3aa: CASSGTGLPLRYEQYF; CDR3nt: TGTGCCAGCAGTGGAACGGGACTACCCCTCCGCTACGAGCAGTACTTC
j_gene: TRBJ1-5; v_gene: TRBV2; abundance: NA; d_gene: NA; CDR3aa: CASSEDTGPQHF; CDR3nt: TGTGCCAGCAGTGAAGATACTGGGCCCCAGCATTTT
j_gene: TRBJ2-1; v_gene: TRBV29-1; abundance: NA; d_gene: NA; CDR3aa: CSVEGLFYNEQFF; CDR3nt: TGCAGCGTTGAGGGACTCTTTTACAATGAGCAGTTCTTC
j_gene: TRBJ2-7; v_gene: TRBV5-6; abundance: NA; d_gene: NA; CDR3aa: CASSRGSYEQYF; CDR3nt: TGTGCCAGCAGCCGGGGTTCCTACGAGCAGTACTTC
j_gene: TRBJ2-5; v_gene: TRBV27; abundance: NA; d_gene: NA; CDR3aa: CAIDYGTQYF; CDR3nt: TGTGCCATCGACTACGGGACCCAGTACTTC
j_gene: TRBJ1-5; v_gene: TRBV7-2; abundance: NA; d_gene: NA; CDR3aa: CASSLGGQINQPQHF; CDR3nt: TGTGCCAGCAGCTTAGGGGGACAAATCAATCAGCCCCAGCATTTT
j_gene: TRBJ2-5; v_gene: TRBV29-1; abundance: NA; d_gene: NA; CDR3aa: CSVDGMTVGKETQYF; CDR3nt: TGCAGCGTTGATGGGATGACAGTTGGGAAAGAGACCCAGTACTTC